The 27 T cell receptor beta chains below all came from one sample that was sequenced in a study of memory CD4+ T cells and cytomegalovirus serostatus. The sort gate was single viable CD3+CD4+CD8-CD45RO+ cells for memory CD4+ T cells. Clones were sequenced by immunoSEQ multiplex PCR, and TCRdb holds only the in-frame ones, with some missing. Of under 55,000 clones listed, 60% to 85% are singletons. Sequencing was carried out using memory CD4+ T cells from blood. All receptors derive from an adult in good health and CMV-seropositive.

The gene calls are TRBV15 and TRBJ2-5; D is undetermined. The V end lost 4 bases, the J end lost 4 bases, and 13 bases lay between the germline ends. The germline gives CDR1 LNHNV, CDR2 YYDKDF (reference sequence). The CDR3 has 14 residues. The CDR3 loop is CATSNRVGRETQYF. The CDR3 nucleotides are TGTGCCACCAGCAATAGGGTAGGGCGAGAGACCCAGTACTTC.

This clone showed up just a few times. Distinct nucleotide sequences in the sample also encode this CDR3. The chain has TRBV5-1 and TRBJ2-1, with 7 bases matching TRBD1. This CDR3 spans 13 amino acids. Germline loops: CDR1 SGHRS, CDR2 YFSETQ. With V trimmed by 4 bases and J by 4 bases, 2 bases remained unmatched. CDR3 protein: CASSPTGYNEQFF. CDR3 coding DNA: TGCGCCAGCAGCCCGACAGGGTACAATGAGCAGTTCTTC.

This clone came up a few times. The V and J genes are TRBV2 and TRBJ2-2; D is uncertain. Trimming removed 0 bases at V and 4 bases at J, with 9 bases between. Germline lookup yields CDR1 SNHLY and CDR2 FYNNEI. The CDR3 loop spans 15 amino acids. The CDR3 region is CASSEALTATGELFF. DNA of the CDR3: TGTGCCAGCAGTGAAGCGCTTACCGCCACCGGGGAGCTGTTTTTT.

V and J are TRBV7-2 and TRBJ1-1; a weak D match, TRBD1 (6 bases). V was pared by 3 bases and J by 2 bases, with 13 bases between. There are 15 residues in the CDR3. Looked up from germline, CDR1 is SGHTA and CDR2 is FQGNSA. CDR3 sequence (DNA): TGTGCCAGCAGCTTTACCCCCAGGGGCAACACTGAAGCTTTCTTT. Translation gives CASSFTPRGNTEAFF.

In this sample, this clone turned up once. CDR3 nucleotide sequence: TGTGCCATCAAACCGGGACTATCGAACACCGGGGAGCTGTTTTTT. Translating gives CAIKPGLSNTGELFF. J is TRBJ2-2 and V is TRBV10-3; TRBD2 matches 7 bases. Germline CDR1 reads ENHRY; CDR2 reads SYGVKD. The CDR3 contains 15 residues. J lost 0 bases, V lost 7 bases, and 5 bases had no gene match.

This chain joins TRBV9 and TRBJ2-7, with 8 bases identical to TRBD1. The V and J ends lost 1 base and 5 bases, in that order; junction bases with no gene match: 11. The CDR3 extends over 16 amino acids. Looked up from germline, CDR1 is SGDLS and CDR2 is YYNGEE. CDR3 in amino acids: CASSVRGQVFGDEQYF. In DNA, the CDR3 is TGTGCCAGCAGCGTAAGGGGACAGGTGTTTGGAGACGAGCAGTACTTC.

The rearrangement uses TRBV5-1 and TRBJ2-5; TRBD2 agrees at 7 bases. Germline-derived CDR1 and CDR2 are SGHRS and YFSETQ. Trimming took 0 bases from V and 3 from J; bases not matched to a gene: 2. The length of the CDR3 is 14 residues. CDR3 protein: CASSLAGLEETQYF. The CDR3 DNA is TGCGCCAGCAGCTTGGCCGGACTAGAAGAGACCCAGTACTTC.

The V call is TRBV4-2, the J call TRBJ1-1; D unresolved. Trimming stripped 4 bases from V and 2 bases from J, with 14 bases between. The length of the CDR3 is 15 residues. CDR1 and CDR2 (germline): LGHNA, YNFKEQ. This CDR3 is CASSRGATGNTEAFF. CDR3 sequence (DNA): TGTGCCAGCAGCCGAGGCGCGACGGGTAACACTGAAGCTTTCTTT.

V and J are TRBV19 and TRBJ2-7; 7 bases align to TRBD1. CDR1 is LNHDA and CDR2 is SQIVND in the germline V gene (reference sequence). V was pared by 7 bases and J by 2 bases, with 8 bases of the junction left unmatched. The CDR3 contains 14 residues. CDR3 nucleotides: TGTGCCAGTACTCCGACGGGACAGACCTACGAGCAGTACTTC. It encodes CASTPTGQTYEQYF. The full variable domain, in which reference TRBV19 and TRBJ2-7 provide the parts outside the CDR3, is DGGITQSPKYLFRKEGQNVTLSCEQNLNHDAMYWYRQDPGQGLRLIYYSQIVNDFQKGDIAEGYSVSREKKESFPLTVTSAQKNPTAFYLCASTPTGQTYEQYFGPGTRLTVT.

This chain links TRBV19 with TRBJ2-4; 9 nucleotides agree with TRBD2. The CDR3 sequence is 17 residues long. V lost 3 bases to trimming and J lost 0 bases; unmatched junction nucleotides: 6. Germline-derived CDR1 and CDR2 are LNHDA and SQIVND (reference sequence). The CDR3 region is CASSMSGGPLAKNIQYF. The CDR3 bases are TGTGCCAGTAGTATGAGCGGGGGGCCTTTAGCCAAAAACATTCAGTACTTC.

The chain employs TRBV27 and TRBJ1-1; D ambiguous. The CDR3 covers 15 residues. The ends were cut back, 3 bases at V and 0 bases at J, with 11 bases in the middle. Germline lookup yields CDR1 MNHEY and CDR2 SMNVEV (reference sequence). The CDR3, as DNA: TGTGCCAGCAGTTTTAACATCAAGATGAACACTGAAGCTTTCTTT. This encodes CASSFNIKMNTEAFF.

The chain recombines TRBV9 with TRBJ2-1, with D possibly TRBD1 on 7 matching bases. Looked up from germline, CDR1 is SGDLS and CDR2 is YYNGEE. Trimming pared 0 bases from V and 8 bases from J, leaving 18 bases between. CDR3 length equals 16 residues. CDR3 residues: CASSVAVGAGGHEQFF. The CDR3 nucleotides read TGTGCCAGCAGCGTAGCTGTGGGGGCAGGGGGGCATGAGCAGTTCTTC.

This sequence joins TRBV7-2 and TRBJ2-2; D ambiguous. This CDR3 region has 14 residues. Germline V gene data show CDR1 as SGHTA and CDR2 as FQGNSA. Trimming shortened V by 4 bases and J by 5 bases, and 11 bases separated the two germline ends. Here the CDR3 reads CASSSRVGTGELFF. The CDR3 coding sequence is TGTGCCAGCAGCTCCCGGGTGGGGACCGGGGAGCTGTTTTTT.

The chain couples TRBV7-9 to TRBJ1-4; 9 nucleotides align to TRBD1. The trim removed 7 bases at V and 5 bases at J, leaving 5 bases unmatched. The germline gives CDR1 SEHNR, CDR2 FQNEAQ (reference sequence). This CDR3 is built from 14 residues. The CDR3 sequence: CASNEGQGNEKLFF. As DNA, the CDR3 is TGTGCCAGCAACGAAGGACAGGGGAATGAAAAACTGTTTTTT.

This rearrangement joins TRBV28 to TRBJ2-7, with TRBD1 identical over 8 bases. This CDR3 is built from 14 residues. Per germline, CDR1 MDHEN and CDR2 SYDVKM. Unmatched junction bases numbered 11, after V lost 9 bases and J lost 4 bases. The CDR3 region is CASTLQGGFYEQYF. The CDR3 nucleotides read TGTGCCAGTACCTTACAGGGGGGATTTTACGAGCAGTACTTC.

This chain joins TRBV4-3 and TRBJ2-7; TRBD2 agrees at 9 bases. The CDR3 totals 17 residues. Germline V gene lookup returns CDR1 LGHNA and CDR2 YSLEER. J was trimmed by 6 bases and V by 0 bases; bases with no gene match: 12. CDR3 region: CASSQEGGRGGTFEQYF. CDR3 DNA sequence: TGCGCCAGCAGCCAAGAAGGAGGGCGGGGGGGGACCTTCGAGCAGTACTTC.

CDR3 protein: CASSFGSTGELFF. The DNA for the CDR3 is TGTGCCAGCAGCTTTGGGTCCACCGGGGAGCTGTTTTTT. The chain joins TRBV7-3 to TRBJ2-2; D ambiguous. CDR3 length: 13 residues. V was pared by 3 bases and J by 4 bases, with 6 bases between. CDR1 is SGHTA and CDR2 is FQGTGA in the germline V gene.

The genes are TRBV5-6 and TRBJ2-4; the D is unclear. Per the germline V gene, CDR1 is SGHDT and CDR2 is YYEEEE. CDR3 length equals 11 residues. V was clipped by 2 bases and J by 7 bases, with 4 bases between them. The CDR3 region is CASSFQNIQYF. The CDR3 coding sequence is TGTGCCAGCAGCTTTCAGAACATTCAGTACTTC. The whole variable domain, remainder taken from reference TRBV5-6 and TRBJ2-4, is DAGVTQSPTHLIKTRGQQVTLRCSPKSGHDTVSWYQQALGQGPQFIFQYYEEEERQRGNFPDRFSGHQFPNYSSELNVNALLLGDSALYLCASSFQNIQYFGAGTRLSVL.

V gene TRBV5-4 combines with J gene TRBJ2-5; perhaps TRBD1 as D (5 bases). CDR3 length: 14 residues. Per the germline V gene, CDR1 is SGHNT and CDR2 is YYREEE (reference sequence). Trimming left V 4 bases short and J 2 bases short, with 12 bases between. Written as DNA, the CDR3 is TGTGCCAGCAGCGCACAGGCTTTTCAAGAGACCCAGTACTTC. It encodes CASSAQAFQETQYF.

In DNA, the CDR3 is TGTGCCAGCAGTGAATTGGGGGGCTACACAGATACGCAGTATTTT. This codes for CASSELGGYTDTQYF. The chain is built from TRBV25-1 and TRBJ2-3; D possibly uses TRBD1 or TRBD2 (6 bases each). Trimming removed 1 base at V and 2 bases at J, with 10 bases between. The CDR3 covers 15 residues. CDR1 is MGHDK, CDR2 SYGVNS, per germline.

The J gene is TRBJ2-5, the V gene TRBV7-2; the D gene is possibly TRBD2 (6 bases). Germline CDR1 reads SGHTA; CDR2 reads FQGNSA. The CDR3 sequence is 15 residues long. Trimming stripped 1 base from V and 1 base from J, with 10 bases between. The CDR3 reads CASSLGRGSQETQYF. CDR3 DNA: TGTGCCAGCAGCTTAGGCCGGGGGTCCCAAGAGACCCAGTACTTC.

CDR3 amino acids: CASSVGRSSQGGELFF. The CDR3 region has the DNA TGTGCCAGCAGCGTAGGACGTAGTTCTCAGGGGGGGGAGCTGTTTTTT. This chain uses TRBV9 with TRBJ2-2; D is perhaps TRBD1 (6 bases). Germline V gives CDR1 SGDLS, CDR2 YYNGEE. This CDR3 is 16 amino acids long. Between the trimmed V and J ends, which lost 0 bases and 8 bases, there was a span of 17 bases.

This chain connects TRBV7-8 to TRBJ2-7; either TRBD1 or TRBD2 may fit D (5 bases each). Germline CDR1 is SGHVS and CDR2 is FQNEAQ. Trimming shortened V by 4 bases and J by 2 bases, and 18 bases separated the two germline ends. The CDR3 consists of 16 residues. This CDR3 reads CASSSRGSNRPYEQYF. The CDR3 DNA reads as TGTGCCAGCAGCTCGAGGGGCAGCAACCGACCCTACGAGCAGTACTTC.

The V and J genes are TRBV5-1 and TRBJ1-3, with 9 bases matching TRBD1. Germline V gives CDR1 SGHRS, CDR2 YFSETQ. This CDR3 is 16 amino acids long. Trimming removed 3 bases from V and 0 bases from J; junction bases left unmatched: 4. CDR3 bases: TGCGCCAGCAGCTATGGGACAGGGATCTCTGGAAACACCATATATTTT. Its protein is CASSYGTGISGNTIYF.

V is TRBV11-3 and J is TRBJ2-2, with TRBD2 identical over 12 bases. V shed 3 bases, J shed 0 bases, and the junction held 2 bases outside the gene matches. This CDR3 region has 17 residues. Germline lookup yields CDR1 SGHNT and CDR2 YENEEA. CDR3 sequence: CASSLTSGGPNTGELFF. CDR3 DNA: TGTGCCAGCAGCTTGACTAGCGGGGGCCCGAACACCGGGGAGCTGTTTTTT.

This clone has a handful of counts. This chain connects TRBV5-4 to TRBJ1-4, with 9 nucleotides matching TRBD1. Germline CDR1 SGHNT, CDR2 YYREEE (reference sequence). The CDR3 spans 15 residues. With 4 bases clipped from V and 7 bases from J, the junction kept 8 bases outside the gene matches. For the CDR3, the DNA is TGTGCCAGCAGCGCGGGACAGGGCGGAGCTGAAAAACTGTTTTTT. This codes for CASSAGQGGAEKLFF.

The chain has TRBV18 and TRBJ2-6, with 10 bases lining up with TRBD1. The germline CDR1 and CDR2 sequences are KGHSH and LQKENI. Germline trimming cut 6 bases from V and 2 bases from J; bases unmatched to any gene: 10. The CDR3 extends over 18 amino acids. The CDR3 region has the DNA TGTGCCAGCTCTCCCGGGACAGGGGAGGCTACTGGGGCCAACGTCCTGACTTTC. Residues: CASSPGTGEATGANVLTF.